This is a list of T cell receptor beta chains from one sample in a study of tumor and adjacent non-tumor tissue in lung cancer. TCRdb analysed the multiplex PCR reads with MiXCR anew, one entry per CDR3 protein. In the table there are more than 120,000 distinct CDR3 sequences, 66% of which are singletons. Sample: lung tumor tissue. These receptor sequences come from a man aged 60 to 69 with small cell lung cancer. CDR3s include the opening cysteine and the closing phenylalanine or tryptophan. D genes are given only for firm matches. Size is stated for part of the rows, as once, few or many counts, or as a class when the clone is expanded.

TRBJ2-4,-,-,TRBV20-1,CSARRESNAKNIQYF,TGCAGTGCTAGGAGGGAGTCTAACGCCAAAAACATTCAGTACTTC
TRBJ1-1,-,-,TRBV6-6,CASSKVGGVTEAFF,TGTGCCAGCAGTAAGGTGGGAGGAGTCACTGAAGCTTTCTTT
TRBJ2-7,-,-,TRBV11-3,CASSLDSHYKHYF,TGTGCCAGCAGCTTGGACAGCCATTACAAGCATTACTTC
TRBJ2-3,once,TRBD2,TRBV12-3/TRBV12-4,CASSLWGGGRPDTQFF,TGTGCCAGCAGTTTATGGGGGGGAGGGCGCCCAGATACGCAGTTTTTT
TRBJ2-1,-,-,TRBV11-2,CASSVEGYSSNEQLF,TGTGCCAGCAGTGTAGAGGGGTACTCTTCCAATGAGCAGCTCTTC
TRBJ2-5,many,-,TRBV11-2,CASSPQETQYF,TGTGCCAGCAGCCCTCAAGAGACCCAGTACTTC
TRBJ2-5,-,-,TRBV6-2/TRBV6-3,CASGKEGGREETQYF,TGTGCCAGCGGGAAGGAGGGAGGAAGGGAAGAGACCCAGTACTTC
TRBJ2-3,few,TRBD2,TRBV6-5,CASSTLRGGSTDTQYF,TGTGCCAGCAGTACCCTCCGGGGGGGGTCCACAGATACGCAGTATTTT
TRBJ2-2,-,-,TRBV6-1,CASWTDANTGELFF,TGTGCCAGCTGGACCGACGCGAATACCGGGGAGCTGTTTTTT
TRBJ2-2,-,TRBD2,TRBV20-1,CTARAGTNTGELLF,TGCACTGCTAGAGCGGGAACGAACACCGGGGAGCTGCTTTTT